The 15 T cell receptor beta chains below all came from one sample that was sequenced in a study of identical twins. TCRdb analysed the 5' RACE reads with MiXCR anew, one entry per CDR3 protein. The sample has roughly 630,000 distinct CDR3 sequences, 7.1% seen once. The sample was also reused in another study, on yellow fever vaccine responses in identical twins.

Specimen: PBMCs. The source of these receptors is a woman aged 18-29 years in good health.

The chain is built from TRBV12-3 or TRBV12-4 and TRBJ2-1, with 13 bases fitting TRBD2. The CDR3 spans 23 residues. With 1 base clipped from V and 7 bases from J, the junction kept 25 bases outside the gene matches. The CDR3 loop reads CASSLVPGQGTSGAAKIGNEQFF. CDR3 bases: TGTGCCAGCAGTTTAGTTCCGGGACAGGGGACTAGCGGGGCCGCAAAGATCGGTAATGAGCAGTTCTTC.

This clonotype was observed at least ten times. CDR3: CASRPLIAGGPDHEQFF. The CDR3, as DNA: TGCGCCAGCAGACCGCTGATAGCGGGAGGGCCGGATCATGAGCAGTTCTTC. V gene TRBV5-1 combines with J gene TRBJ2-1, with TRBD2 matching over 11 bases. With 5 bases clipped from V and 8 bases from J, the junction kept 15 bases outside the gene matches. The CDR3 has 17 amino acids. Germline values: CDR1 SGHRS, CDR2 YFSETQ.

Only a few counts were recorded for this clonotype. The DNA of the CDR3 is TGTGCCAGCAGCTTAAGACAGCTCGATCACTCTGGGGCCAACGTCCTGACTTTC. Amino acid sequence: CASSLRQLDHSGANVLTF. The rearrangement joins TRBV11-1 to TRBJ2-6; D is perhaps TRBD1 (5 bases). The CDR3 extends over 18 amino acids. V lost 2 bases and J lost 0, with 14 bases in between. Germline CDR1 and CDR2: SGHAT and FQDESV (reference sequence). Full variable domain (outside the CDR3, taken from reference TRBV11-1 and TRBJ2-6): EAEVAQSPRYKITEKSQAVAFWCDPISGHATLYWYRQILGQGPELLVQFQDESVVDDSQLPKDRFSAERLKGVDSTLKIQPAELGDSAMYLCASSLRQLDHSGANVLTFGAGSRLTVL.

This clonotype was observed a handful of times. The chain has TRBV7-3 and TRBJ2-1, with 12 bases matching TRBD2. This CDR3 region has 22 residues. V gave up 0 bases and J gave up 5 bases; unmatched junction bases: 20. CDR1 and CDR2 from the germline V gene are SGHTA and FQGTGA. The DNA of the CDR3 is TGTGCCAGCAGCTTAACAGGCCGTTCCCCGCTAGCGGGAGGGCGAGGACACAATGAGCAGTTCTTC. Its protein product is CASSLTGRSPLAGGRGHNEQFF.

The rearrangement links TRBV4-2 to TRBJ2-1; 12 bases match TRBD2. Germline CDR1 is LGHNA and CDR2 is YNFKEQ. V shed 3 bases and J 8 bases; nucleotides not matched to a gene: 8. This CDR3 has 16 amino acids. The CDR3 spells CASSQLAGGPVYEQFF. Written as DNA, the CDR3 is TGTGCCAGCAGCCAGCTAGCGGGGGGGCCTGTCTATGAGCAGTTCTTC.

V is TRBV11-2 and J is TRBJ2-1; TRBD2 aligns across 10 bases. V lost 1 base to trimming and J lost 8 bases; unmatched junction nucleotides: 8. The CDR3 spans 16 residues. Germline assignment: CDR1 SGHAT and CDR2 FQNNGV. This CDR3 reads CASSLGPSGSPDEQFF. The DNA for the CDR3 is TGTGCCAGCAGCTTAGGCCCTAGCGGGAGTCCCGATGAGCAGTTCTTC.

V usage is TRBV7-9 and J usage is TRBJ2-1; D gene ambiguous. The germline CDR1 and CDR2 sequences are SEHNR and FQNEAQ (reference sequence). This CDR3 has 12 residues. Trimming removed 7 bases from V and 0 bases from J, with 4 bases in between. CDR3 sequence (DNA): TGTGCCAGCACTAGCTCCTACAATGAGCAGTTCTTC. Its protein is CASTSSYNEQFF.

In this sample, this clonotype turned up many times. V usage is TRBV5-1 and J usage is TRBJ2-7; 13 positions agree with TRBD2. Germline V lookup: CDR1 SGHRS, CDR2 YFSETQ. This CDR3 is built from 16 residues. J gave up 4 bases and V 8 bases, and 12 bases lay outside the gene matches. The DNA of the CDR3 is TGCGCCAGTCAACTAGCGGGAGGGCCTTCCGGATACGAGCAGTACTTC. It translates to CASQLAGGPSGYEQYF. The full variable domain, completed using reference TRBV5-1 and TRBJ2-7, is KAGVTQTPRYLIKTRGQQVTLSCSPISGHRSVSWYQQTPGQGLQFLFEYFSETQRNKGNFPGRFSGRQFSNSRSEMNVSTLELGDSALYLCASQLAGGPSGYEQYFGPGTRLTVT.

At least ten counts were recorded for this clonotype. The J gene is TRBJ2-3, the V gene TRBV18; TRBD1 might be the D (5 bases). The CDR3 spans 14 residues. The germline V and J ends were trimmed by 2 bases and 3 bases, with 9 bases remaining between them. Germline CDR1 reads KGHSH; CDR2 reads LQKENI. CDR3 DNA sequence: TGTGCCAGCTCACCAGTCCAGGGAACAGATACGCAGTATTTT. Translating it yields CASSPVQGTDTQYF.

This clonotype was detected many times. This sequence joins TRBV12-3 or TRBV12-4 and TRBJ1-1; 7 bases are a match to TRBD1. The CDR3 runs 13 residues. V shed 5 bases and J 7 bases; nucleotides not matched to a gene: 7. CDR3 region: CASSPGTALEAFF. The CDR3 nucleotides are TGTGCCAGCAGTCCAGGGACAGCGCTTGAAGCTTTCTTT.

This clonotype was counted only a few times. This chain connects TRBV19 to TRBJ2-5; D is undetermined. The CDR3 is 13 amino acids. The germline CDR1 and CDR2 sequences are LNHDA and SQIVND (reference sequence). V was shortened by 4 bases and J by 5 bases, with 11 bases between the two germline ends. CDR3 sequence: CASSTLVSETQYF. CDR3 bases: TGTGCCAGTAGTACCCTAGTTTCGGAGACCCAGTACTTC.

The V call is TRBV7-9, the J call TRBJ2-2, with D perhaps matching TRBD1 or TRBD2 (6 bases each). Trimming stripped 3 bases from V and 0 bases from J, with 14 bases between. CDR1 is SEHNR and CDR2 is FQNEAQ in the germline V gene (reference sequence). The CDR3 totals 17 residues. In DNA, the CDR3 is TGTGCCAGCAGCTTCGAAACCCGGGGGCCGAACACCGGGGAGCTGTTTTTT. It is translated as CASSFETRGPNTGELFF.

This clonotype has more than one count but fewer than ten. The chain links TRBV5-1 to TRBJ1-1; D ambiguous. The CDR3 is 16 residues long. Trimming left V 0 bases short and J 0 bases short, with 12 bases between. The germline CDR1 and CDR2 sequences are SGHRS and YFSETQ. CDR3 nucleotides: TGCGCCAGCAGCTTGGTTCCCGACCTTATGAACACTGAAGCTTTCTTT. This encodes CASSLVPDLMNTEAFF.

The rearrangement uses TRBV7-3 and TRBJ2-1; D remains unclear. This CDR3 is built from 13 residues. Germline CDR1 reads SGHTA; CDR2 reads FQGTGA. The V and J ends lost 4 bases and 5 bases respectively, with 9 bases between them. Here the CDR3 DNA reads TGTGCCAGCAGCTCCCCGTATAACAATGAGCAGTTCTTC. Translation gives CASSSPYNNEQFF.

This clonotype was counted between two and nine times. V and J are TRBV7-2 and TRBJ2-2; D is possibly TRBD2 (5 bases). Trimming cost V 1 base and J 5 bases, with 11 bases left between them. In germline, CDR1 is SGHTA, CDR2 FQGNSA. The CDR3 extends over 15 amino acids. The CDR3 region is CASSLVEGRTGELFF. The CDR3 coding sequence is TGTGCCAGCAGCTTAGTTGAGGGAAGAACCGGGGAGCTGTTTTTT.